The clone carrying this TCR beta chain was seen more than once but under ten times. This could be a read error, since a much larger clone is one nucleotide away. The data were taken from a study of blood T cells in healthy people across ages. A second roughly 7 to 11 cycle PCR used barcoded and J-beta primers. Any given sample supplied a minimum of 3 million CDR3-containing paired-end reads. Each CDR3 protein gets one entry after TCRdb re-called the 5' RACE reads with MiXCR. The table records roughly 1,500,000 distinct CDR3 sequences, about 31% of them present only once. The CDR3 has 16 amino acids. Germline V gives CDR1 SGHTA, CDR2 FQGNSA. The V segment lost 0 bases and the J segment 11 bases; nucleotides outside the gene matches: 11.

Material for sequencing was blood. The gene calls are TRBV7-2 and TRBJ2-5; TRBD2 matches at 11 bases. This clonotype was sampled from a woman aged 25 to 39 in good health. This chain's CDR3 is CASSLASGGARSEQYF. The CDR3 DNA reads TGTGCCAGCAGCTTAGCTAGCGGGGGGGCCAGGAGTGAGCAGTACTTC. Looking up the rest from reference TRBV7-2 and TRBJ2-5 gives the full variable domain: GAGVSQSPSNKVTEKGKDVELRCDPISGHTALYWYRQSLGQGLEFLIYFQGNSAPDKSGLPSDRFSAERTGGSVSTLTIQRTQQEDSAVYLCASSLASGGARSEQYFGPGTRLLVL.